This TCR beta chain is drawn from a study of blood T cell repertoires in COVID-19. Study details: Researchers got acute and convalescent COVID-19 samples from the United States, Italy and Spain. From T cells, B-cell-depleted T cells, or PBMCs came the material, which was cDNA or gDNA.

Original handling: Estimated nucleated cell counts came from reference gene primer amplification. Some clones are missing from TCRdb's copy, which holds only in-frame ones; the method was immunoSEQ multiplex PCR. The DNA was the basis for D and trimming; V, J and clone size are from that table. The table lists approximately 46,000 clones, approximately 80% of them singletons. With 0 bases removed from V and 6 bases from J, the gap between germline ends came to 7 bases. CDR1 SGDLS and CDR2 YYNGEE come from the germline V gene. This CDR3 comprises 14 residues. The TCR originated in a woman in her fifties or sixties with acute or convalescent COVID-19. Source material: peripheral blood. V usage is TRBV9 and J usage is TRBJ1-6, with D uncertain. The CDR3 protein is CASSVGPSNSPLHF. CDR3 nucleotide sequence: TGTGCCAGCAGCGTAGGACCTAGTAATTCACCCCTCCACTTT. The full variable domain, completed using reference TRBV9 and TRBJ1-6, is DSGVTQTPKHLITATGQRVTLRCSPRSGDLSVYWYQQSLDQGLQFLIQYYNGEERAKGNILERFSAQQFPDLHSELNLSSLELGDSALYFCASSVGPSNSPLHFGNGTRLTVT.